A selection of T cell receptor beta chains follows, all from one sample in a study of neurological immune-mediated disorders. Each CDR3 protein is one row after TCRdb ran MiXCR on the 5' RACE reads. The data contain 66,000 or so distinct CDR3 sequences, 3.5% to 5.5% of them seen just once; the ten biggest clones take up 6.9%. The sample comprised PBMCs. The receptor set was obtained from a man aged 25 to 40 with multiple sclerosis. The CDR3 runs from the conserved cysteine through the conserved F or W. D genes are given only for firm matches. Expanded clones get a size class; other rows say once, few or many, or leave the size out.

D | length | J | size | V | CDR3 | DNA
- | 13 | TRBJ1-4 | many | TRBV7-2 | CASSFRRSEKLFF | TGTGCCAGCAGCTTCCGTAGGTCTGAAAAACTGTTTTTT
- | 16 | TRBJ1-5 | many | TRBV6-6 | CASSYQGRGGNQPQHF | TGTGCCAGCAGTTACCAGGGAAGGGGCGGCAATCAGCCCCAGCATTTT
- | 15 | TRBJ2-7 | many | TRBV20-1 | CSAREGGGPSYEQYF | TGCAGTGCTAGAGAAGGAGGTGGGCCCTCCTACGAGCAGTACTTC
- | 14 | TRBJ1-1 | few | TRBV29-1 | CSVSHLVLNTEAFF | TGCAGCGTTTCCCACCTGGTCCTGAACACTGAAGCTTTCTTT
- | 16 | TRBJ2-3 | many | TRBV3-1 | CASSRSTGKGTDTQYF | TGTGCCAGCAGCCGGTCTACAGGGAAGGGCACAGATACGCAGTATTTT
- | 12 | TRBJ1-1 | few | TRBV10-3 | CAIREGGTEAFF | TGTGCCATCAGAGAGGGGGGGACTGAAGCTTTCTTT
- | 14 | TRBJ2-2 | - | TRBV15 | CATSRDSAGGELFF | TGTGCCACCAGCAGAGATTCGGCAGGCGGGGAGCTGTTTTTT
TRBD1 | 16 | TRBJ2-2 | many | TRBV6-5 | CASSPALGTGPGELFF | TGTGCCAGCAGTCCTGCACTCGGGACAGGGCCCGGGGAGCTGTTTTTT
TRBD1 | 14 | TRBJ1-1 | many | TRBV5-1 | CASSLRDSNTEAFF | TGCGCCAGCAGCCTCCGGGACAGCAACACTGAAGCTTTCTTT
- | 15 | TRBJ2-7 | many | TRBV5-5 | CASSGAGTLAYEQYF | TGTGCCAGCAGTGGCGCCGGGACCTTGGCCTACGAGCAGTACTTC
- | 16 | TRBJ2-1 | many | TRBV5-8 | CASSSFRTGPGNEQFF | TGTGCCAGCAGCTCGTTTCGCACAGGGCCGGGCAATGAGCAGTTCTTC
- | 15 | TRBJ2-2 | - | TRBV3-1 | CASKGIVDTTGELFF | TGTGCCAGCAAAGGGATCGTCGACACCACCGGGGAGCTGTTTTTT
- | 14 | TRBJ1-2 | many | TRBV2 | CASSAQRLNYGYTF | TGTGCCAGCAGTGCCCAGCGACTTAACTATGGCTACACCTTC
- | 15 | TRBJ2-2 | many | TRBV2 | CASSEAGSNTGELFF | TGTGCCAGCAGTGAGGCCGGATCGAACACCGGGGAGCTGTTTTTT
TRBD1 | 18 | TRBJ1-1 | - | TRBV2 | CASISDHRDRVMRTEAFF | TGTGCCAGCATTTCAGACCACCGGGACAGGGTAATGCGCACTGAAGCTTTCTTT
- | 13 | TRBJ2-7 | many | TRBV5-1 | CASSLVGLDEQYF | TGCGCCAGCAGCTTGGTAGGGCTGGACGAGCAGTACTTC
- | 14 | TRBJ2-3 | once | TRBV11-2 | CASSFGPRADTQYF | TGTGCCAGCAGCTTCGGCCCCCGGGCAGATACGCAGTATTTT
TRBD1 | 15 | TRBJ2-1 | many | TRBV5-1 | CASSSGQGRYNEQFF | TGCGCCAGCAGCTCAGGACAGGGTCGATACAATGAGCAGTTCTTC
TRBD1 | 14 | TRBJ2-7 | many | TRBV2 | CASREGGLLYEQYF | TGTGCCAGCAGGGAAGGGGGCCTCCTTTACGAGCAGTACTTC
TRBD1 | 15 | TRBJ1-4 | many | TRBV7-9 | CASSAWTGVNEKLFF | TGTGCCAGCAGCGCCTGGACAGGGGTTAATGAAAAACTGTTTTTT
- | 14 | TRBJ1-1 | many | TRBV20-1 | CSARDNRRGTEAFF | TGCAGTGCTAGGGACAACAGAAGGGGCACTGAAGCTTTCTTT
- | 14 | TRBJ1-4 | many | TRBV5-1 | CASSLEGNREKLFF | TGCGCCAGCAGCTTGGAGGGGAACAGGGAAAAACTGTTTTTT
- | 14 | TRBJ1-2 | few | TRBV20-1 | CSARVDQGTYGYTF | TGCAGTGCTAGAGTTGATCAGGGAACCTATGGCTACACCTTC
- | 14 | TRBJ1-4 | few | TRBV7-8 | CASSRRSTNEKLFF | TGTGCCAGCAGCCGACGGTCAACTAATGAAAAACTGTTTTTT
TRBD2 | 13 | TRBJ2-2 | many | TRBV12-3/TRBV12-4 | CASSRGGTGELFF | TGTGCCAGCTCCCGGGGGGGCACCGGGGAGCTGTTTTTT
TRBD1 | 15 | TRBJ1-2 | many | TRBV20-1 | CSATPPGQHLYGYTF | TGCAGTGCTACTCCACCGGGACAGCACCTCTATGGCTACACCTTC
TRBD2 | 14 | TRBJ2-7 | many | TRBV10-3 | CAIRLAGGPYEQYF | TGTGCCATCAGGCTAGCGGGGGGCCCCTACGAGCAGTACTTC
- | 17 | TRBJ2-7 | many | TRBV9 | CASSVGSTGGRAYEQYF | TGTGCCAGCAGCGTTGGCAGCACTGGCGGGCGGGCCTACGAGCAGTACTTC
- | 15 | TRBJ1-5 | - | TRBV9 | CASSLDSRVRQPQHF | TGTGCCAGCAGTCTAGACTCCCGGGTGCGGCAGCCCCAGCATTTT
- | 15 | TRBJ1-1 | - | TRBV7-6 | CASSHRTGQRNEAFF | TGTGCCAGCAGCCATCGGACGGGGCAAAGAAATGAAGCTTTCTTT
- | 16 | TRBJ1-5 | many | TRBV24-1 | CATSDSTGFSNQPQHF | TGTGCCACCAGTGACTCGACAGGATTTAGCAATCAGCCCCAGCATTTT
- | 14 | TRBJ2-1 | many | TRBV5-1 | CASSPGLGGNEQFF | TGCGCCAGCAGCCCGGGACTTGGGGGCAATGAGCAGTTCTTC
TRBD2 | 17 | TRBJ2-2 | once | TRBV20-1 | CSARDLRASGSTGELFF | TGCAGTGCTAGAGATCTCAGGGCTAGCGGGTCTACCGGGGAGCTGTTTTTT
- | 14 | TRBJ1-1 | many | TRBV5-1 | CASSLGLGNTEAFF | TGCGCCAGCAGCTTGGGATTGGGGAACACTGAAGCTTTCTTT
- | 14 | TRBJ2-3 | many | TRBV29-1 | CSVEDTHSTDTQYF | TGCAGCGTTGAAGATACTCACAGCACAGATACGCAGTATTTT
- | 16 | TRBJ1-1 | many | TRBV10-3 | CAISELRRTLNTEAFF | TGTGCCATCAGTGAGTTACGAAGGACCCTGAACACTGAAGCTTTCTTT
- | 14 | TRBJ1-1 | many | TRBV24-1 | CATSGEDELSEAFF | TGTGCCACCAGTGGGGAAGATGAACTGTCTGAAGCTTTCTTT
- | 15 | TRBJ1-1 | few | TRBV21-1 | CASSKLDRGPTEAFF | TGTGCCAGCAGCAAATTGGACAGGGGGCCCACTGAAGCTTTCTTT
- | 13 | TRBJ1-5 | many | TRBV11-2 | CASSVGELGPQHF | TGTGCCAGCAGCGTAGGCGAACTAGGGCCCCAGCATTTT
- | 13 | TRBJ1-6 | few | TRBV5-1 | CASSRASSSPLHF | TGCGCCAGCAGCCGCGCTTCTTCTTCACCCCTCCACTTT
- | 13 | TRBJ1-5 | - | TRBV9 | CASSGGRDQPQHF | TGTGCCAGCAGCGGTGGGCGGGATCAGCCCCAGCATTTT
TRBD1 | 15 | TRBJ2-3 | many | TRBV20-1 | CSAILTGQSTDTQYF | TGCAGTGCTATTCTCACGGGACAGAGCACAGATACGCAGTATTTT
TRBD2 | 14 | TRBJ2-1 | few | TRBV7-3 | CASSLRGGIDEQFF | TGTGCCAGCAGCTTGCGCGGGGGGATTGATGAGCAGTTCTTC
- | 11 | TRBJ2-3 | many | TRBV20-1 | CSAPVQGTQYF | TGCAGTGCTCCAGTGCAGGGTACGCAGTATTTT
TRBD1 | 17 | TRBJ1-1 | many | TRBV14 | CASSQSGGSPWWTEAFF | TGTGCCAGCAGCCAATCAGGGGGCAGCCCTTGGTGGACTGAAGCTTTCTTT
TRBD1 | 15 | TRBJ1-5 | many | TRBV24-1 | CATSDSRQGAQPQNF | TGTGCCACCAGTGATTCGCGCCAGGGGGCTCAGCCCCAGAATTTT
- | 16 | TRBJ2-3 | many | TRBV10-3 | CAISERWSGDGHTQYF | TGTGCCATCAGTGAGCGTTGGTCAGGGGACGGACATACGCAGTATTTT
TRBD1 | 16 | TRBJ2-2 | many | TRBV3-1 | CASSQSTGEIAGELFF | TGTGCCAGCAGCCAATCGACAGGGGAAATAGCCGGGGAGCTGTTTTTT
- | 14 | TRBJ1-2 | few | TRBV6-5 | CASSYDSSNYGYTF | TGTGCCAGCAGTTACGACAGCTCTAACTATGGCTACACCTTC
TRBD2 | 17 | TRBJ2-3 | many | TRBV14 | CASSQGPWRGSADTQYF | TGTGCCAGCAGCCAAGGTCCCTGGCGGGGGTCTGCAGATACGCAGTATTTT
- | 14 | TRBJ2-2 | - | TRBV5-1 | CASSDGANTGELFF | TGCGCCAGCAGCGACGGAGCAAACACCGGGGAGCTGTTTTTT
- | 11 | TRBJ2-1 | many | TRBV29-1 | CSVGLYNEQFF | TGCAGCGTTGGCCTGTACAATGAGCAGTTCTTC
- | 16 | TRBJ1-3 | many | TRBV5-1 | CASSHRLAGSGNTIYF | TGCGCCAGCAGCCATCGCCTTGCGGGGTCTGGAAACACCATATATTTT